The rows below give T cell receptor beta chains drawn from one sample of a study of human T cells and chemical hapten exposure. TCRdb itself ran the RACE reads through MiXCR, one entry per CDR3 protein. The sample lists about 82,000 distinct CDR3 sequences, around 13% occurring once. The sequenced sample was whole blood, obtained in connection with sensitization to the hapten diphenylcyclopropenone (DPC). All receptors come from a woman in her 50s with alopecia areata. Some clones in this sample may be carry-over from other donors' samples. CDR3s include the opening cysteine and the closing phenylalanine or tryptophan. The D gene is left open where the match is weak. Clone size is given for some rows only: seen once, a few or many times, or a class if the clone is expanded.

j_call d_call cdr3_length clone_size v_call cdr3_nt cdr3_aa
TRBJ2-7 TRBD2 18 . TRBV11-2 TGTGCCAGCAGCTTAGGACTAGCGGGAGGGCGAAGGGACTACGAGCAGTACTTC CASSLGLAGGRRDYEQYF
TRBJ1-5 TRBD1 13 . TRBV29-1 TGCAGCGTTGAAGTAGGGGGCCGCCAGCCCCAGCATTTT CSVEVGGRQPQHF
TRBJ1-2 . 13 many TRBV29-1 TGCAGCGTCTATCAGACACCAGTCTATGGCTACACCTTC CSVYQTPVYGYTF
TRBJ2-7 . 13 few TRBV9 TGTGCCAGCAGCGTAGCCGAGGGAGAGAGGCAGTACTTC CASSVAEGERQYF
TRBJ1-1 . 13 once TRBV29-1 TGCAGCGTTGAAATGAGGAGTTACACTGAAGCTTTCTTT CSVEMRSYTEAFF
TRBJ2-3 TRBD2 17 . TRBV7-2 TGTGCCAGCAGCTTAGTGGGGACTAGCGGGGCCACAGATACGCAGTATTTT CASSLVGTSGATDTQYF
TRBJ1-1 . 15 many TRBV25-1 TGTGCCAGCAGTGAATTTCTGGGGGGGACCACTGAAGCTTTCTTT CASSEFLGGTTEAFF
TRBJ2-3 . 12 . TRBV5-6 TGTGCCAGCAGCGGGAACACAGATACGCAGTATTTT CASSGNTDTQYF
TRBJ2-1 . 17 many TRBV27 TGTGCCAGCAGTTTTATGTCAGTTGGGGAGAACCCCAATGAGCAGTTCTTC CASSFMSVGENPNEQFF
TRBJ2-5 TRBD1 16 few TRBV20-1 TGCAGTGCTAGAGATGCTCGGACAGGGGGGAAAGAGACCCAGTACTTC CSARDARTGGKETQYF
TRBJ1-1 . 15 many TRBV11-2 TGTGCCAGCAGCTTAGAATGGGGGTCGGGGACTGAAGCTTTCTTT CASSLEWGSGTEAFF
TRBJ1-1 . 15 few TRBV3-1 TGTGCCAGCAGCCTACCGGGCCAGCTAAACACTGAAGCTTTCTTT CASSLPGQLNTEAFF
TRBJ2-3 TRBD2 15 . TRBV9 TGTGCCAGCAACCGACTAGCGGGAATCACAGATACGCAGTATTTT CASNRLAGITDTQYF
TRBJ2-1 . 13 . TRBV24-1 TGTGCCACCAGTGATTTCGGGTACAATGAGCAGTTCTTC CATSDFGYNEQFF
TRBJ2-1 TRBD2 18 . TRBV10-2 TGCGCCAGCAGTTCGCTAGGGGCTAGCGGGAGGGAGTACAATGAGCAGTTCTTC CASSSLGASGREYNEQFF
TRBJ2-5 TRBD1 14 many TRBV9 TGTGCCAGCAGCGCTTGGGACAGGGGGGAGACCCAGTACTTC CASSAWDRGETQYF
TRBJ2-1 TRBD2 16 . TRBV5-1 TGCGCCAGCAGCTTGGAGGGACTAGCGGGAGTCGATGAGCAGTTCTTC CASSLEGLAGVDEQFF
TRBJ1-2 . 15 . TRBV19 TGTGCCAGTAGTATAGCGGCCCGACAGAACTATGGCTACACCTTC CASSIAARQNYGYTF
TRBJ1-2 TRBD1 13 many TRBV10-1 TGCGCCAGCAGTGAGTGGACAGGATCTGGCTACACCTTC CASSEWTGSGYTF
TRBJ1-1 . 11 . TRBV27 TGTGCCAGCAGTGGGTACACTGAAGCTTTCTTT CASSGYTEAFF
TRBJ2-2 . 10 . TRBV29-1 TGCAGCGTTGAAGTAGGGGAGCTGTTTTTT CSVEVGELFF
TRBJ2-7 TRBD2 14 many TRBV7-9 TGTGCCAGCAGCTTTCCGGGAGGGTACCACGAGCAGTACTTC CASSFPGGYHEQYF
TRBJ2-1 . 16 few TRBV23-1 TGCGCCAGCAGTCAATCACGGGGCCGGGGCCGCAATGAGCAGTTCTTC CASSQSRGRGRNEQFF
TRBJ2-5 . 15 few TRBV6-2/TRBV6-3 TGTGCCAGCAGTTCGAACGGGATTTGGCAAGAGACCCAGTACTTC CASSSNGIWQETQYF
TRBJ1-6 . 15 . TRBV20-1 TGCAGTGCTAGATCCACAGGGTCCAGGATTTCACCCCTCCACTTT CSARSTGSRISPLHF
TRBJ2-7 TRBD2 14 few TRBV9 TGTGCCAGCAGCGTCGGACTAGCGGGCGCCGAGCAGTACTTC CASSVGLAGAEQYF
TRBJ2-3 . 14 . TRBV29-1 TGCAGCGTTGCTAGTACTTCTAGCACAGATACGCAGTATTTT CSVASTSSTDTQYF